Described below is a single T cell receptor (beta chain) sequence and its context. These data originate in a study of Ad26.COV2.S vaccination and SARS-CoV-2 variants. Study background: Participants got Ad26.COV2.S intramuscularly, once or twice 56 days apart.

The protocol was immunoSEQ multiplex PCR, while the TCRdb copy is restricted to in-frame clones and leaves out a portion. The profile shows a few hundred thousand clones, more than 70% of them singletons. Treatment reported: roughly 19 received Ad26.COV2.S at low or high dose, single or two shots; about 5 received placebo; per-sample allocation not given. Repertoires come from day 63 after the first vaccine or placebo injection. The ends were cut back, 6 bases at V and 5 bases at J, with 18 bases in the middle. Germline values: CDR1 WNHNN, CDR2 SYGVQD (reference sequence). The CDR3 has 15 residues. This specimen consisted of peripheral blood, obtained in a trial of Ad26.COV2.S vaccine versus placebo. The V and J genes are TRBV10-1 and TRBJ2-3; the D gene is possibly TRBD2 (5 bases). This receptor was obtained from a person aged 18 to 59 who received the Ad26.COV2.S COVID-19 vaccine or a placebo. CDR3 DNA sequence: TGCGCCAGCAGCCCAGACTACGTGGTTGAAGATACGCAGTATTTT. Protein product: CASSPDYVVEDTQYF.